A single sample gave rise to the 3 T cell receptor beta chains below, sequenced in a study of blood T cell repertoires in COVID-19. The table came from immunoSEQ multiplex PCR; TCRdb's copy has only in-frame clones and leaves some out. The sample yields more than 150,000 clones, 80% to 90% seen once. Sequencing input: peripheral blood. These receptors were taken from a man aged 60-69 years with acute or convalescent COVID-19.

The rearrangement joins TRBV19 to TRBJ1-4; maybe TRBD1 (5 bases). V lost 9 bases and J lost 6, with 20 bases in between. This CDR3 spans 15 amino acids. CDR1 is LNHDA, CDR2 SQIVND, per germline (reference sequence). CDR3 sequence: CASRAWTNWDEKLFF. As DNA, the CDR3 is TGTGCCAGCAGGGCCTGGACAAACTGGGATGAAAAACTGTTTTTT. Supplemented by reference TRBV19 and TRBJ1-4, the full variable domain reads DGGITQSPKYLFRKEGQNVTLSCEQNLNHDAMYWYRQDPGQGLRLIYYSQIVNDFQKGDIAEGYSVSREKKESFPLTVTSAQKNPTAFYLCASRAWTNWDEKLFFGSGTQLSVL.

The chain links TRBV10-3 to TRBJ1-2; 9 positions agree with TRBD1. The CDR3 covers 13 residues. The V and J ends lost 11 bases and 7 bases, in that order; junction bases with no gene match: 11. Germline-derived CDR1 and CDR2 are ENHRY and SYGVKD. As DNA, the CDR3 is TGTGCCGCATCTGACGACAGGGGGTTTGGCTACACCTTC. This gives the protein CAASDDRGFGYTF.

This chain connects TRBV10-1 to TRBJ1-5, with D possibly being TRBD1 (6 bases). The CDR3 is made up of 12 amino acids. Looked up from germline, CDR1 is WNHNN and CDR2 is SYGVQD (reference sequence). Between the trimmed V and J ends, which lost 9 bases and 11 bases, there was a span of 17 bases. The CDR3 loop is CARIARGKTQHF. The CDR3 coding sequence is TGCGCCAGGATAGCAAGGGGGAAAACCCAGCATTTT.